This T cell receptor (beta chain) was identified in a study of identical twins. From the 5' RACE reads, TCRdb called clonotypes with MiXCR, one entry per CDR3 protein. Of about 730,000 distinct CDR3 sequences in the sample, 21% were seen once. Study-level results: Modeled out-of-frame TCR alpha sharing in monozygotic twins fell below observed levels.

The CDR3 length is 14 residues. Trimming pared 5 bases from V and 6 bases from J, leaving 18 bases between. Germline V CDR1 and CDR2: SGDLS, YYNGEE. Points on this clonotype: Antigen: not known.

The same sample was also used in a study of T cells expressing NK-cell markers. In that study: CD3+CD56+NKG2C+, CD3+CD56+NKG2C- and CD3+CD56-NKG2C+ T cells, once sorted, supplied the TCR beta repertoires.

This TCR was recovered from a woman aged 18-29 years in good health. The specimen sequenced was PBMCs. V gene TRBV9 combines with J gene TRBJ2-7; D remains ambiguous. The CDR3 nucleotides read TGTGCCAGCAGTGCCGACGGGTCTCCGCTCGAGCAGTACTTC. Encoded protein: CASSADGSPLEQYF.